This is a list of T cell receptor beta chains from one sample in a study of blood T cell repertoires in COVID-19. Method: immunoSEQ multiplex PCR; TCRdb's copy keeps in-frame clones and lacks some. Among around 300,000 clones listed, under 90% were seen once. Sequenced material: PBMCs or T cells enriched from blood (not recorded which). The receptor set was obtained from a woman in her sixties who had recovered from COVID-19. Both conserved end residues are part of each CDR3. Each record gives: CDR3 protein, CDR3 DNA, V gene, J gene, clone size, D gene. The D gene is left open where the match is weak. Clone size is not always given. Where it is, it says once, few, many or a class for expanded clones.

CDR3aa: CASSFEGTVSYEQYF; CDR3nt: TGTGCCAGCAGCTTCGAGGGGACAGTCTCCTACGAGCAGTACTTC; v_gene: TRBV5-8; j_gene: TRBJ2-7; abundance: .; d_gene: TRBD1
CDR3aa: CASSVRQAITRGTEAFF; CDR3nt: TGTGCCAGCAGCGTTCGACAGGCTATAACGAGGGGCACTGAAGCTTTCTTT; v_gene: TRBV7-6; j_gene: TRBJ1-1; abundance: .; d_gene: .
CDR3aa: CASSQGWGGNTEAFF; CDR3nt: TGCGCCAGCAGCCAAGGCTGGGGGGGGAACACTGAAGCTTTCTTT; v_gene: TRBV4-1; j_gene: TRBJ1-1; abundance: .; d_gene: .
CDR3aa: CASSSTGTEAFF; CDR3nt: TGTGCCAGCAGCTCAACAGGGACGGAAGCTTTCTTT; v_gene: TRBV7-9; j_gene: TRBJ1-1; abundance: .; d_gene: .
CDR3aa: CASSGNRTGSTDTQYF; CDR3nt: TGTGCCAGCAGCGGAAACCGGACAGGGAGCACAGATACGCAGTATTTT; v_gene: TRBV9; j_gene: TRBJ2-3; abundance: .; d_gene: TRBD1
CDR3aa: CASSRTVSYEQYF; CDR3nt: TGTGCCAGCAGTCGGACTGTGTCCTACGAGCAGTACTTC; v_gene: TRBV12-3/TRBV12-4; j_gene: TRBJ2-7; abundance: few; d_gene: .
CDR3aa: CASSLIGMSPEQYF; CDR3nt: TGTGCCAGCAGCTTGATCGGGATGTCCCCCGAGCAGTACTTC; v_gene: TRBV5-4; j_gene: TRBJ2-7; abundance: .; d_gene: .
CDR3aa: CASSLALGRVVQPQHF; CDR3nt: TGTGCCAGCAGCTTAGCGCTCGGCAGGGTGGTGCAGCCCCAGCATTTT; v_gene: TRBV7-9; j_gene: TRBJ1-5; abundance: .; d_gene: .
CDR3aa: CASSTQQGGGGYTF; CDR3nt: TGCGCCAGCAGCACCCAACAGGGCGGCGGTGGCTACACCTTC; v_gene: TRBV5-1; j_gene: TRBJ1-2; abundance: .; d_gene: .
CDR3aa: CASSPYGGWHTF; CDR3nt: TGCGCCAGCAGCCCTTATGGGGGGTGGCACACCTTC; v_gene: TRBV5-1; j_gene: TRBJ1-2; abundance: few; d_gene: .
CDR3aa: CASSSVRSGETQYF; CDR3nt: TGTGCCAGCAGCTCAGTTCGGTCGGGGGAGACCCAGTACTTC; v_gene: TRBV5-5; j_gene: TRBJ2-5; abundance: .; d_gene: .
CDR3aa: CAISESGIDYGYTF; CDR3nt: TGTGCCATCAGTGAATCGGGTATTGACTATGGCTACACCTTC; v_gene: TRBV10-3; j_gene: TRBJ1-2; abundance: .; d_gene: .
CDR3aa: CASSKRGGTGVEKLFF; CDR3nt: TGTGCCAGCAGCAAAAGGGGTGGGACAGGGGTTGAAAAACTGTTTTTT; v_gene: TRBV21-1; j_gene: TRBJ1-4; abundance: .; d_gene: .
CDR3aa: CASSPAGGLNEKLFF; CDR3nt: TGTGCCAGCTCACCCGCGGGGGGGCTTAATGAAAAACTGTTTTTT; v_gene: TRBV18; j_gene: TRBJ1-4; abundance: .; d_gene: .
CDR3aa: CASSSTTTGELFF; CDR3nt: TGTGCCAGCAGTTCGACTACCACCGGGGAGCTGTTTTTT; v_gene: TRBV12-3/TRBV12-4; j_gene: TRBJ2-2; abundance: .; d_gene: .
CDR3aa: CASSQPGRGDEKLFF; CDR3nt: TGTGCCAGCAGCCAGCCGGGACGGGGGGATGAAAAACTGTTTTTT; v_gene: TRBV4-2; j_gene: TRBJ1-4; abundance: once; d_gene: .
CDR3aa: CAITIRDNGFEETQYF; CDR3nt: TGTGCCATAACAATCCGGGACAATGGGTTTGAGGAGACCCAGTACTTC; v_gene: TRBV19; j_gene: TRBJ2-5; abundance: .; d_gene: .
CDR3aa: CASSSGLAGGSDTQYF; CDR3nt: TGTGCCAGCAGCTCAGGACTAGCGGGAGGCTCAGATACGCAGTATTTT; v_gene: TRBV7-9; j_gene: TRBJ2-3; abundance: .; d_gene: TRBD2
CDR3aa: CASSNRDIRTEKLFF; CDR3nt: TGTGCCAGTAGTAACCGGGACATCCGAACGGAAAAACTGTTTTTT; v_gene: TRBV19; j_gene: TRBJ1-4; abundance: once; d_gene: .
CDR3aa: CASSPEGLAGTGELFF; CDR3nt: TGTGCCAGCTCACCAGAGGGACTAGCGGGGACCGGGGAGCTGTTTTTT; v_gene: TRBV18; j_gene: TRBJ2-2; abundance: .; d_gene: TRBD2
CDR3aa: CASSLAGTYEQYF; CDR3nt: TGTGCCAGCAGTTTAGCGGGGACCTACGAGCAGTACTTC; v_gene: TRBV27; j_gene: TRBJ2-7; abundance: .; d_gene: .
CDR3aa: CSVAPGQGVTGELFF; CDR3nt: TGCAGCGTGGCCCCGGGACAGGGGGTAACCGGGGAGCTGTTTTTT; v_gene: TRBV29-1; j_gene: TRBJ2-2; abundance: .; d_gene: TRBD1
CDR3aa: CATIAGGPGNEQFF; CDR3nt: TGTGCCACCATAGCGGGGGGGCCTGGAAATGAGCAGTTCTTC; v_gene: TRBV24-1; j_gene: TRBJ2-1; abundance: .; d_gene: TRBD2
CDR3aa: CASLPQLSSPLHF; CDR3nt: TGTGCCAGCCTTCCTCAACTTAGTTCACCCCTCCACTTT; v_gene: TRBV2; j_gene: TRBJ1-6; abundance: medium-sized; d_gene: .
CDR3aa: CSVGKQSNTEAFF; CDR3nt: TGCAGCGTTGGAAAACAGTCGAACACTGAAGCTTTCTTT; v_gene: TRBV29-1; j_gene: TRBJ1-1; abundance: .; d_gene: .
CDR3aa: CASSENEGFGGYTF; CDR3nt: TGTGCCAGCAGTGAGAATGAGGGTTTTGGGGGCTACACCTTC; v_gene: TRBV2; j_gene: TRBJ1-2; abundance: once; d_gene: .
CDR3aa: CASSPGLAEETQYF; CDR3nt: TGCGCCAGCAGCCCAGGACTAGCGGAAGAGACCCAGTACTTC; v_gene: TRBV5-1; j_gene: TRBJ2-5; abundance: .; d_gene: TRBD2
CDR3aa: CASSQSPGVGGNTIYF; CDR3nt: TGTGCCAGCAGCCAAAGCCCGGGGGTCGGTGGAAACACCATATATTTT; v_gene: TRBV28; j_gene: TRBJ1-3; abundance: .; d_gene: .
CDR3aa: CATSDPGVEETQYF; CDR3nt: TGTGCCACCAGTGACCCTGGTGTTGAGGAGACCCAGTACTTC; v_gene: TRBV24-1; j_gene: TRBJ2-5; abundance: .; d_gene: .
CDR3aa: CANQFQKEENPQETQYF; CDR3nt: TGTGCCAACCAGTTCCAGAAGGAGGAGAATCCCCAAGAGACCCAGTACTTC; v_gene: TRBV9; j_gene: TRBJ2-5; abundance: .; d_gene: .
CDR3aa: CATSDQRTGGLQETQYF; CDR3nt: TGTGCCACCAGTGACCAGCGGACAGGGGGCCTCCAAGAGACCCAGTACTTC; v_gene: TRBV24-1; j_gene: TRBJ2-5; abundance: .; d_gene: TRBD1
CDR3aa: CAISEPPGLGSNQPQHF; CDR3nt: TGTGCCATCAGTGAGCCGCCGGGACTTGGTAGCAATCAGCCCCAGCATTTT; v_gene: TRBV10-3; j_gene: TRBJ1-5; abundance: .; d_gene: .
CDR3aa: CASSPVPLPGTYEQYF; CDR3nt: TGTGCCAGCAGCCCAGTACCATTACCAGGGACTTACGAGCAGTACTTC; v_gene: TRBV14; j_gene: TRBJ2-7; abundance: .; d_gene: .
CDR3aa: CASSPGTGHTEAFF; CDR3nt: TGTGCCAGTAGCCCAGGGACAGGGCACACTGAAGCTTTCTTT; v_gene: TRBV19; j_gene: TRBJ1-1; abundance: .; d_gene: TRBD1
CDR3aa: CASSLEAKKLFF; CDR3nt: TGTGCCAGCAGCTTAGAAGCGAAAAAACTGTTTTTT; v_gene: TRBV2; j_gene: TRBJ1-4; abundance: .; d_gene: .
CDR3aa: CASSFEDYMYNEQFF; CDR3nt: TGCGCCAGCAGCTTTGAGGATTATATGTACAATGAGCAGTTCTTC; v_gene: TRBV5-1; j_gene: TRBJ2-1; abundance: .; d_gene: .
CDR3aa: CASSRGGMDQETQYF; CDR3nt: TGTGCCAGCAGTCGAGGGGGTATGGACCAAGAGACCCAGTACTTC; v_gene: TRBV5-6; j_gene: TRBJ2-5; abundance: .; d_gene: .
CDR3aa: CASSQSDRAGNTIYF; CDR3nt: TGCGCCAGCAGCCAGTCGGACAGAGCTGGAAACACCATATATTTT; v_gene: TRBV4-1; j_gene: TRBJ1-3; abundance: .; d_gene: .
CDR3aa: CASSFGGAGEETQYF; CDR3nt: TGTGCCAGCAGTTTCGGGGGGGCGGGAGAAGAGACCCAGTACTTC; v_gene: TRBV28; j_gene: TRBJ2-5; abundance: .; d_gene: TRBD2
CDR3aa: CASSLGDISQETQYF; CDR3nt: TGTGCCAGCAGCTTGGGGGACATCTCGCAAGAGACCCAGTACTTC; v_gene: TRBV5-5; j_gene: TRBJ2-5; abundance: few; d_gene: .
CDR3aa: CASSFEGEKLFF; CDR3nt: TGTGCCAGCAGTTTCGAGGGAGAAAAACTGTTTTTT; v_gene: TRBV12-3/TRBV12-4; j_gene: TRBJ1-4; abundance: .; d_gene: .
CDR3aa: CASQPGLDLDGYTF; CDR3nt: TGTGCCAGTCAACCGGGACTGGACCTGGATGGCTACACCTTC; v_gene: TRBV10-3; j_gene: TRBJ1-2; abundance: .; d_gene: .
CDR3aa: CASRPETVTEAFF; CDR3nt: TGTGCCAGCAGGCCAGAAACCGTCACTGAAGCTTTCTTT; v_gene: TRBV28; j_gene: TRBJ1-1; abundance: once; d_gene: .
CDR3aa: CASSLEDSPLHF; CDR3nt: TGTGCCAGCAGTTTAGAGGATTCACCCCTCCACTTT; v_gene: TRBV28; j_gene: TRBJ1-6; abundance: .; d_gene: .
CDR3aa: CASSSSSYNEQFF; CDR3nt: TGTGCCAGCAGTTCGAGCTCCTACAATGAGCAGTTCTTC; v_gene: TRBV9; j_gene: TRBJ2-1; abundance: .; d_gene: .